Following are 27 T cell receptor beta chains from one sample sequenced in a study of multiple sclerosis patients with progressive multifocal leukoencephalopathy. Time point meaning: before natalizumab initiation. Profiled with immunoSEQ multiplex PCR; TCRdb holds only in-frame clones, not every one. The sample records some 30,000 clones, 88% being singletons. What was sequenced was PBMCs. These TCRs come from a human donor with multiple sclerosis.

The rearrangement uses TRBV7-9 and TRBJ1-2; 7 bases line up with TRBD1. The V and J ends lost 5 bases and 4 bases, in that order; junction bases with no gene match: 4. Germline V gene data show CDR1 as SEHNR and CDR2 as FQNEAQ (reference sequence). This CDR3 has 13 residues. The chain's CDR3 is CASSPGGTYGYTF. CDR3 DNA: TGTGCCAGCAGCCCAGGGGGAACCTATGGCTACACCTTC.

This chain links TRBV11-2 with TRBJ2-5; possibly TRBD1 or TRBD2 for D (6 bases each). Trimming took off 2 bases at V and 4 bases at J, with 11 bases between the two ends. Per the germline V gene, CDR1 is SGHAT and CDR2 is FQNNGV. This CDR3 spans 14 amino acids. DNA for the CDR3: TGTGCCAGCAGCTTAACTGGGGGGCTAGAGACCCAGTACTTC. Amino acids: CASSLTGGLETQYF.

The genes are TRBV4-1 and TRBJ2-7, with D maybe TRBD1 (7 bases). V dropped 0 bases and J dropped 7 bases, with 10 bases sitting between them. Germline V lookup: CDR1 MGHRA, CDR2 YSYEKL. This CDR3 spans 13 amino acids. This CDR3 reads CASSQETGREQYF. Written as DNA, the CDR3 is TGCGCCAGCAGCCAAGAGACAGGGAGGGAGCAGTACTTC.

The chain joins TRBV5-4 to TRBJ1-1, with no clear D. Germline-derived CDR1 and CDR2 are SGHNT and YYREEE (reference sequence). The CDR3 covers 15 residues. Trimming pared 0 bases from V and 1 base from J, leaving 10 bases between. CDR3 DNA sequence: TGTGCCAGCAGCTTGGTCGGGCCTGCGAACACTGAAGCTTTCTTT. Translated, it gives CASSLVGPANTEAFF.

The chain employs TRBV11-2 and TRBJ2-5; D is perhaps TRBD1 (6 bases). The CDR3 runs to 13 residues. CDR1 is SGHAT, CDR2 FQNNGV, per germline. Deletions cut 3 bases from V and 6 bases from J, with 11 bases between. The CDR3 spells CASSFGQLKTQYF. Here the CDR3 DNA reads TGTGCCAGCAGCTTTGGACAGCTGAAGACCCAGTACTTC.

This clone showed up just a few times. The chain is built from TRBV6-1 and TRBJ1-2; TRBD1 agrees at 9 bases. J lost 6 bases, V lost 2 bases, and 7 bases had no gene match. Germline CDR1 MNHNS, CDR2 SASEGT. CDR3 length: 15 residues. CDR3 sequence: CASSESGTGNNGYTF. CDR3 sequence (DNA): TGTGCCAGCAGTGAAAGTGGGACAGGGAATAATGGCTACACCTTC.

A single count supports this clone. The chain couples TRBV7-3 to TRBJ2-2; D perhaps matches TRBD2 (7 bases). The CDR3 is made up of 16 amino acids. In germline, CDR1 is SGHTA, CDR2 FQGTGA. V gave up 5 bases and J gave up 6 bases, with 19 bases separating them. CDR3 nucleotides: TGTGCCAGCAGCCCCCTAGGGGGGGGCCTTCCCGGGGAGCTGTTTTTT. It is translated as CASSPLGGGLPGELFF.

The chain carries TRBV28 and TRBJ1-6, with D possibly TRBD1 on 5 matching bases. Germline V gene data show CDR1 as MDHEN and CDR2 as SYDVKM. The CDR3 is 15 residues long. V shed 2 bases and J shed 9 bases, with 14 bases lying between them. The chain's CDR3 is CASSLQGNVRSPLHF. The CDR3 DNA is TGTGCCAGCAGTTTACAGGGTAATGTCCGTTCACCCCTCCACTTT.

The chain combines TRBV6-6 with TRBJ1-2, with 8 bases that match TRBD1. Germline CDR1 reads MNHNY; CDR2 reads SVGAGI (reference sequence). The trim removed 6 bases at V and 4 bases at J, leaving 4 bases unmatched. The CDR3 totals 13 residues. CDR3 nucleotides: TGTGCCAGCAGCTCAGGACAGGGCTATGGCTACACCTTC. Translated, it gives CASSSGQGYGYTF.

The J gene is TRBJ1-1, the V gene TRBV6-1, with D perhaps matching TRBD1 (5 bases). The germline CDR1 and CDR2 sequences are MNHNS and SASEGT. V was pared by 10 bases and J by 4 bases, with 22 bases between. There are 15 residues in the CDR3. CDR3 amino acids: CATIRGVKGGTEAFF. The CDR3 DNA follows: TGTGCCACCATCCGGGGGGTGAAAGGTGGCACTGAAGCTTTCTTT.

The chain has TRBV10-2 and TRBJ1-5; unclear D gene. Germline V gives CDR1 WSHSY, CDR2 SAAADI. The CDR3 is 14 amino acids. V was shortened by 3 bases and J by 3 bases, with 9 bases between the two germline ends. The CDR3 loop is CASSDSPDNQPQHF. The CDR3 DNA reads as TGCGCCAGCAGTGATTCACCGGACAATCAGCCCCAGCATTTT.

The chain is built from TRBV7-9 and TRBJ2-5; 8 bases are a match to TRBD2. The CDR3 runs 15 residues. V lost 2 bases to trimming and J lost 2 bases; unmatched junction nucleotides: 4. Per germline, CDR1 SEHNR and CDR2 FQNEAQ (reference sequence). CDR3 DNA sequence: TGTGCCAGCAGCTTACTCGGGGGGGAACAAGAGACCCAGTACTTC. This gives the protein CASSLLGGEQETQYF.

This chain uses TRBV4-3 with TRBJ2-1; D is perhaps TRBD1 or TRBD2 (6 bases each). V dropped 0 bases and J dropped 5 bases, with 14 bases sitting between them. This CDR3 comprises 16 residues. The germline CDR1 and CDR2 sequences are LGHNA and YSLEER. The CDR3: CASSQEGGGAHNEQFF. In DNA form, the CDR3 reads TGCGCCAGCAGCCAAGAGGGGGGCGGAGCACACAATGAGCAGTTCTTC.

The chain combines TRBV7-9 with TRBJ2-7, with D perhaps being TRBD1 or TRBD2 (6 bases each). Germline V gives CDR1 SEHNR, CDR2 FQNEAQ (reference sequence). The CDR3 runs 19 residues. V gave up 4 bases and J gave up 2 bases, with 27 bases separating them. CDR3 in DNA: TGTGCCAGCAGCTCCTCTAGGTTCAAGGGGGGCCAGATTACCTACGAGCAGTACTTC. Its protein product is CASSSSRFKGGQITYEQYF.

The chain is built from TRBV21-1 and TRBJ2-2. TRBV21-1 is recorded as a pseudogene. The CDR3 extends over 15 amino acids. The CDR3 nucleotides read TGTGCCAGCAGCAAAGTTATGGGGAACACCGGGGAGCTGTTTTTT. Translating gives CASSKVMGNTGELFF.

The chain couples TRBV27 to TRBJ2-1, with 8 positions matching TRBD1. This CDR3 has 14 amino acids. V shed 5 bases, J shed 5 bases, and the junction held 5 bases outside the gene matches. Germline V CDR1 and CDR2: MNHEY, SMNVEV (reference sequence). CDR3 sequence (DNA): TGTGCCAGCAGTCCGGACAGGGTCGACAATGAGCAGTTCTTC. Its translation: CASSPDRVDNEQFF.

The chain is built from TRBV25-1 and TRBJ2-2; 12 bases align to TRBD2. This CDR3 is 18 amino acids long. Germline lookup yields CDR1 MGHDK and CDR2 SYGVNS. The V segment lost 4 bases and the J segment 5 bases; nucleotides outside the gene matches: 11. The chain's CDR3 is CASSVLTSGGPKTGELFF. In DNA form, the CDR3 reads TGTGCCAGCAGTGTCCTGACTAGCGGGGGTCCAAAGACCGGGGAGCTGTTTTTT.

The rearrangement links TRBV9 to TRBJ2-2; a possible D gene is TRBD1 (7 bases). The CDR3 length is 15 residues. Germline values: CDR1 SGDLS, CDR2 YYNGEE. V was clipped by 8 bases and J by 6 bases, with 20 bases between them. The CDR3 coding sequence is TGTGCCAGTTCGATGGCAGGGGGGTTCCCCGGGGAGCTGTTTTTT. This translates into CASSMAGGFPGELFF.

The V call is TRBV30, the J call TRBJ1-3, with a weak D call TRBD1 (6 bases). Germline CDR1 GTSNPN, CDR2 SVGIG (reference sequence). The CDR3 totals 13 residues. V lost 4 bases and J lost 7, with 14 bases in between. The DNA of the CDR3 is TGTGCCTGGATGGGACAAGGGAGGAACACCATATATTTT. It specifies CAWMGQGRNTIYF.

The CDR3 loop is CASSRTGDSYEQYF. The DNA of the CDR3 is TGTGCCAGCAGCAGAACAGGGGACTCCTACGAGCAGTACTTC. The chain is built from TRBV7-9 and TRBJ2-7; TRBD1 agrees at 7 bases. The CDR3 is 14 amino acids. CDR1 is SEHNR, CDR2 FQNEAQ, per germline (reference sequence). After removal of 5 bases from V and 0 bases from J, the junction contained 4 bases not matched to a gene.

J is TRBJ2-3 and V is TRBV15, with TRBD2 matching over 13 bases. CDR1 and CDR2 from the germline V gene are LNHNV and YYDKDF (reference sequence). The CDR3 consists of 15 residues. V lost 7 bases and J lost 6; bases outside the gene matches: 7. The CDR3 region is CATTKTSGGPDTQYF. The CDR3 DNA follows: TGTGCCACCACTAAGACTAGCGGGGGGCCCGATACGCAGTATTTT.

The chain employs TRBV11-3 and TRBJ1-1; D not resolved. The CDR3 spans 13 residues. Per the germline V gene, CDR1 is SGHNT and CDR2 is YENEEA. V lost 0 bases and J 4 bases, leaving 6 bases between the germline ends. CDR3 sequence reads: CASSLERTTEAFF. DNA for the CDR3: TGTGCCAGCAGCTTAGAACGGACCACTGAAGCTTTCTTT. The variable domain in full, completed from reference TRBV11-3 and TRBJ1-1, reads EAGVVQSPRYKIIEKKQPVAFWCNPISGHNTLYWYLQNLGQGPELLIRYENEEAVDDSQLPKDRFSAERLKGVDSTLKIQPAELGDSAVYLCASSLERTTEAFFGQGTRLTVV.

The gene calls are TRBV7-7 and TRBJ2-6; no reliable D call. This CDR3 has 16 amino acids. Trimming cost V 0 bases and J 2 bases, with 8 bases left between them. Germline CDR1 reads SSHAT; CDR2 reads FNYEAQ (reference sequence). The CDR3, as DNA: TGTGCCAGCAGCTTAGCGCCCCTTGCTGGGGCCAACGTCCTGACTTTC. It translates to CASSLAPLAGANVLTF.

The J gene is TRBJ1-2, the V gene TRBV18, with D unclear. CDR1 is KGHSH and CDR2 is LQKENI in the germline V gene. CDR3 length: 13 amino acids. With 2 bases removed from V and 4 bases from J, the gap between germline ends came to 8 bases. The CDR3 coding sequence is TGTGCCAGCTCACCATTAGGGCCCTATGGCTACACCTTC. It translates to CASSPLGPYGYTF.

The V call is TRBV19, the J call TRBJ2-7; 7 bases map to TRBD1. The V segment lost 0 bases and the J segment 7 bases; nucleotides outside the gene matches: 3. From germline, CDR1 is LNHDA and CDR2 SQIVND (reference sequence). The CDR3 runs 13 residues. The CDR3 nucleotides are TGTGCCAGTAGTATAGATCGACAGGGAGAGCAGTACTTC. Translated, it gives CASSIDRQGEQYF.

V and J are TRBV7-2 and TRBJ1-5; D remains unclear. In germline, CDR1 is SGHTA, CDR2 FQGNSA. V gave up 4 bases and J gave up 4 bases, with 14 bases separating them. The CDR3 has 15 residues. Written as DNA, the CDR3 is TGTGCCAGCAGCTACCGACACGTTGGGAATCAGCCCCAGCATTTT. This encodes CASSYRHVGNQPQHF.

The chain combines TRBV5-4 with TRBJ1-1; no firm D call. In germline, CDR1 is SGHNT, CDR2 YYREEE (reference sequence). CDR3 size: 15 residues. Trimming cost V 4 bases and J 7 bases, with 20 bases left between them. In DNA, the CDR3 is TGTGCCAGCAGCCTCCCCGGGAGGCCAGTTTATGAAGCTTTCTTT. As protein: CASSLPGRPVYEAFF.